These T cell receptor beta chains were read from a single sample in a study of T cell responses to AZD1222 COVID-19 vaccine. Measured with immunoSEQ multiplex PCR; TCRdb has only the in-frame clones, and not every one. The sample contains under 200,000 clones, over 70% of which appear only once. The sequenced sample was peripheral blood, obtained on day 0 of MenACWY control vaccination. The receptors stem from an adult in good health. Each CDR3 is given with its conserved first and last residue. A D gene is named only where the DNA matches it firmly. Size values are once, few and many counts, or a class for expanded clones, and some rows have none.

TRBJ1-1	NA	TRBV10-2	NA	CASRTGFEAFF	TGCGCCAGCAGAACAGGGTTCGAAGCTTTCTTT
TRBJ1-1	NA	TRBV5-6	NA	CASSVTQGLTEAFF	TGTGCCAGCAGCGTTACGCAAGGGCTCACTGAAGCTTTCTTT
TRBJ2-1	TRBD2	TRBV13	NA	CASSPRRGREAKDNEQFF	TGTGCCAGCAGCCCCCGGCGGGGCCGGGAGGCGAAAGACAATGAGCAGTTCTTC
TRBJ2-1	NA	TRBV15	NA	CATSRDSGYADSRYNEQFF	TGTGCCACCAGCAGAGATAGCGGTTACGCTGATTCTAGGTACAATGAGCAGTTCTTC
TRBJ2-7	TRBD2	TRBV4-1	NA	CASSQPLAGVFEQYF	TGCGCCAGCAGCCAACCACTAGCGGGAGTATTCGAGCAGTACTTC
TRBJ1-4	NA	TRBV11-2	NA	CASSRQASATNEKLFF	TGTGCCAGCAGCCGACAGGCGAGCGCAACTAATGAAAAACTGTTTTTT
TRBJ2-5	TRBD1	TRBV2	few	CASKGTDQTQETQYF	TGTGCCAGCAAAGGGACAGATCAGACCCAAGAGACCCAGTACTTC
TRBJ1-2	NA	TRBV6-5	few	CASSRWGGNYGYTF	TGTGCCAGCAGTCGGTGGGGAGGTAACTATGGCTACACCTTC
TRBJ1-1	NA	TRBV27	NA	CASSRQSNTEAFF	TGTGCCAGCAGCAGACAGTCGAACACTGAAGCTTTCTTT
TRBJ2-7	NA	TRBV2	NA	CASAKVGINYEQYF	TGTGCCAGCGCTAAGGTCGGCATCAACTACGAGCAGTACTTC
TRBJ1-2	TRBD1	TRBV5-4	NA	CASTTWAGGASGGYTF	TGTGCCAGCACCACTTGGGCAGGGGGCGCCTCTGGTGGCTACACCTTC
TRBJ1-4	TRBD1	TRBV2	NA	CASSERGRGGLFF	TGTGCCAGCAGTGAAAGAGGCAGGGGGGGACTGTTTTTT
TRBJ2-7	NA	TRBV6-5	NA	CASRPGMGEQYF	TGTGCCAGCAGGCCCGGGATGGGCGAGCAGTACTTC
TRBJ2-1	NA	TRBV12-3/TRBV12-4	NA	CASRRHNEQFF	TGTGCCAGCAGACGACACAATGAGCAGTTCTTC
TRBJ2-7	TRBD1	TRBV5-5	NA	CASSLVWGQGIGYEQYF	TGTGCCAGCAGCTTGGTTTGGGGACAGGGGATAGGTTACGAGCAGTACTTC
TRBJ1-3	NA	TRBV30	few	CAWSRVSGNTIYF	TGTGCCTGGAGTCGGGTGTCTGGAAACACCATATATTTT
TRBJ1-2	NA	TRBV30	NA	CAWSEQANYGYTF	TGTGCCTGGAGTGAACAGGCTAACTATGGCTACACCTTC
TRBJ2-3	TRBD2	TRBV5-1	NA	CASSTGTTGDTQYF	TGCGCCAGCAGCACCGGGACTACGGGAGATACGCAGTATTTT
TRBJ1-1	NA	TRBV9	NA	CASSVSTGGSTEAFF	TGTGCCAGCAGCGTCTCCACTGGGGGCAGCACTGAAGCTTTCTTT
TRBJ2-7	NA	TRBV30	NA	CACPRRVAPYEQYF	TGTGCCTGCCCGAGGAGAGTAGCGCCATACGAGCAGTACTTC
TRBJ1-5	TRBD1	TRBV7-2	NA	CASGDRGQPQHF	TGTGCCAGCGGGGACAGGGGCCAGCCCCAGCATTTT
TRBJ2-7	NA	TRBV6-5	NA	CASRPPGGDSYEQYF	TGTGCCAGCAGACCCCCGGGCGGTGACAGTTACGAGCAGTACTTC
TRBJ2-6	NA	TRBV6-5	NA	CASSYVASGANVLTF	TGTGCCAGCAGTTATGTGGCCTCTGGGGCCAACGTCCTGACTTTC
TRBJ2-2	TRBD2	TRBV7-6	few	CASSRGVRSAGELFF	TGTGCCAGCAGCCGGGGGGTCAGGAGTGCCGGGGAGCTGTTTTTT
TRBJ1-5	TRBD1	TRBV25-1	NA	CADSDRGVQPQHF	TGTGCCGACTCGGACAGGGGTGTTCAGCCCCAGCATTTT
TRBJ2-7	NA	TRBV27	NA	CASSSLSNGRVYEQYF	TGTGCCAGCAGTTCCCTCTCCAATGGTAGGGTCTACGAGCAGTACTTC
TRBJ1-1	TRBD1	TRBV6-2/TRBV6-3	NA	CASSPSPRDRNTEAFF	TGTGCCAGCAGTCCCTCACCTCGGGACAGAAACACTGAAGCTTTCTTT
TRBJ2-3	NA	TRBV5-1	NA	CASSLGGVTADTQYF	TGCGCCAGCAGCTTGGGCGGGGTCACCGCAGATACGCAGTATTTT
TRBJ1-1	NA	TRBV28	NA	CASQNTEAFF	TGTGCCAGCCAGAACACTGAAGCTTTCTTT
TRBJ1-1	NA	TRBV7-2	NA	CASSARPDPSEEAFF	TGTGCCAGCAGCGCAAGGCCGGACCCTAGCGAAGAAGCTTTCTTT
TRBJ1-1	TRBD1	TRBV11-2	NA	CASSSRTGPNTEAFF	TGTGCCAGCAGCTCGCGGACAGGGCCCAACACTGAAGCTTTCTTT
TRBJ1-1	NA	TRBV9	NA	CASSEKQGRGTEAFF	TGTGCCAGCAGCGAAAAACAGGGAAGGGGCACTGAAGCTTTCTTT
TRBJ1-1	NA	TRBV7-2	NA	CASTRGAEAFF	TGTGCCAGCACCAGGGGAGCTGAAGCTTTCTTT
TRBJ1-1	NA	TRBV28	NA	CASSFNAAAPREAFF	TGTGCCAGCAGTTTCAACGCTGCCGCCCCGCGGGAAGCTTTCTTT
TRBJ2-1	TRBD2	TRBV7-9	NA	CASSRPGLAANEQFF	TGTGCCAGCAGTCGACCGGGACTAGCGGCCAATGAGCAGTTCTTC
TRBJ2-1	TRBD1	TRBV29-1	NA	CSARDRENEQFF	TGCAGCGCCCGGGACAGGGAGAATGAGCAGTTCTTC
TRBJ1-2	NA	TRBV7-2	NA	CASSLVLGVNYGYTF	TGTGCCAGCAGCTTGGTGTTAGGGGTGAACTATGGCTACACCTTC
TRBJ2-7	TRBD2	TRBV15	NA	CATGPQLAGLGEQYF	TGTGCCACCGGTCCGCAACTAGCGGGCCTTGGGGAGCAGTACTTC
TRBJ1-3	TRBD1	TRBV7-6	NA	CASSLGTGGFSGNTIYF	TGTGCCAGCAGCCTAGGGACAGGGGGGTTTTCTGGAAACACCATATATTTT
TRBJ2-2	NA	TRBV6-7	NA	CASSYPNGRRGIPTNTGELFF	TGTGCCAGCAGTTACCCTAATGGTAGGCGAGGAATACCAACGAACACCGGGGAGCTGTTTTTT
TRBJ1-1	TRBD1	TRBV9	NA	CASSVPPQGQTMNTEAFF	TGTGCCAGCAGCGTTCCCCCTCAGGGACAGACTATGAACACTGAAGCTTTCTTT
TRBJ1-3	NA	TRBV28	NA	CASTGGTGNTIYF	TGTGCCAGCACCGGGGGGACTGGAAACACCATATATTTT
TRBJ2-7	TRBD1	TRBV6-5	NA	CASRPTGVEQYF	TGTGCCAGCAGGCCGACAGGGGTCGAGCAGTACTTC
TRBJ2-7	NA	TRBV27	NA	CASSQTGAYEQYF	TGTGCCAGCAGTCAGACTGGGGCCTACGAGCAGTACTTC